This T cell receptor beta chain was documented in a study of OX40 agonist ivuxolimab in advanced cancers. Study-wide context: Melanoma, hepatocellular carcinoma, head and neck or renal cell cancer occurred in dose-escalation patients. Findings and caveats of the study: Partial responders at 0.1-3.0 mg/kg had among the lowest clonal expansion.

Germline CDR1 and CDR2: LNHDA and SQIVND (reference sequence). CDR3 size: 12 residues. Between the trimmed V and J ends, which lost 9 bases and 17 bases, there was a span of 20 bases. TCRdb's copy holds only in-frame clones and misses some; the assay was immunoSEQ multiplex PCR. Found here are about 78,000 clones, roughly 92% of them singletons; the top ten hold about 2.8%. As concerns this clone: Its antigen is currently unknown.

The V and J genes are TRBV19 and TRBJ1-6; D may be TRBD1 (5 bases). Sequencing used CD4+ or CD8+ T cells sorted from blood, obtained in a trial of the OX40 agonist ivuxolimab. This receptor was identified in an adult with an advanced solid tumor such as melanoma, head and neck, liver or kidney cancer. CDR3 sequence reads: CASSNREGKFHF. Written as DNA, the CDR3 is TGTGCCAGCTCAAATCGGGAGGGGAAGTTCCACTTT. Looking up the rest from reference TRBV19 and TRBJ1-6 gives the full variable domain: DGGITQSPKYLFRKEGQNVTLSCEQNLNHDAMYWYRQDPGQGLRLIYYSQIVNDFQKGDIAEGYSVSREKKESFPLTVTSAQKNPTAFYLCASSNREGKFHFGNGTRLTVT.